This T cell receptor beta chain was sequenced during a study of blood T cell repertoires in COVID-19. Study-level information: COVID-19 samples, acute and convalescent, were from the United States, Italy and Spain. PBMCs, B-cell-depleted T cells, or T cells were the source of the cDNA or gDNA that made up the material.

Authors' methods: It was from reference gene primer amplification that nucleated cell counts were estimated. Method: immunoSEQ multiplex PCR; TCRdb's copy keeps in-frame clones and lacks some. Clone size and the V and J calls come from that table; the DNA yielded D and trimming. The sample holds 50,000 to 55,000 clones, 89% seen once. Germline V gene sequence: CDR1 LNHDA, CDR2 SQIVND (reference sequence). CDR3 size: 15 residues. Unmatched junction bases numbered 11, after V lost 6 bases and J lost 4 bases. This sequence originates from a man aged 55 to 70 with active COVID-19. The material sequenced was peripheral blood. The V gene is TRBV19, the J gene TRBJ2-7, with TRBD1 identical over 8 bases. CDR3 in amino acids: CASSARRTGSYEQYF. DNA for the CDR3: TGTGCCAGTAGCGCCCGAAGGACAGGGTCGTACGAGCAGTACTTC.